These 19 T cell receptor beta chains share one sample of origin, sequenced in a study of T cell repertoires in cytomegalovirus infection. TCRdb re-derived calls from the reads in MiXCR, one entry per CDR3 protein. The sample has roughly 230,000 distinct CDR3 sequences, roughly 22% seen once. What was sequenced was CD8+ T cells from PBMCs. The origin of the receptors is a human donor in good health (CMV status not recorded). Some clones in this sample may be carry-over from other donors' samples.

This clonotype was seen more than once but under ten times. The V and J genes are TRBV2 and TRBJ2-3; 8 positions match TRBD2. The CDR3 runs to 14 residues. Germline V gene lookup returns CDR1 SNHLY and CDR2 FYNNEI. With V trimmed by 6 bases and J by 2 bases, 4 bases remained unmatched. Here the CDR3 reads CASRSGGVTDTQYF. The CDR3 DNA is TGTGCCAGCAGATCGGGAGGGGTCACAGATACGCAGTATTTT.

This clonotype was found many times. The genes are TRBV7-8 and TRBJ1-1, with D possibly matching TRBD1 (6 bases). V shed 5 bases and J shed 0 bases, with 13 bases lying between them. The CDR3 runs 15 residues. Per the germline V gene, CDR1 is SGHVS and CDR2 is FQNEAQ. The CDR3 DNA is TGTGCCAGCAGCGACAGAACAGGGATGAACACTGAAGCTTTCTTT. Translated, it gives CASSDRTGMNTEAFF.

This clonotype was picked up a small number of times. The chain joins TRBV7-6 to TRBJ2-1; tentative D call: TRBD2 (5 bases). Germline V gene lookup returns CDR1 SGHVS and CDR2 FNYEAQ. CDR3 length: 16 residues. Trimming removed 8 bases at V and 2 bases at J, with 19 bases between. The CDR3 DNA reads as TGTGCCAGCCACTATCGGGAAGACCGACCCTACAATGAGCAGTTCTTC. The encoded protein is CASHYREDRPYNEQFF. Based on the CDR3 plus reference TRBV7-6 and TRBJ2-1, the full variable domain is GAGVSQSPRYKVTKRGQDVALRCDPISGHVSLYWYRQALGQGPEFLTYFNYEAQQDKSGLPNDRFSAERPEGSISTLTIQRTEQRDSAMYRCASHYREDRPYNEQFFGPGTRLTVL.

This clonotype appeared many times. At one boundary the junction diverges from the germline segment, which might be a read error. The rearrangement uses TRBV6-5 and TRBJ1-2, with 8 positions matching TRBD1. Germline lookup yields CDR1 MNHEY and CDR2 SVGAGI. This CDR3 region has 15 residues. As DNA, the CDR3 is TGTGCCAGCAGCTACTCGGGGCAGGGGGCGAGTGGCTACACCTTC. It codes for CASSYSGQGASGYTF.

This clonotype appeared many times. The CDR3 loop reads CASSLYRSYF. DNA for the CDR3: TGTGCCAGCAGCTTGTACCGGTCGTACTTC. The chain has TRBV5-4 and TRBJ2-4; D gene uncertain. This CDR3 has 10 amino acids. Germline CDR1 reads SGHNT; CDR2 reads YYREEE (reference sequence). The V end was cut by 1 base, the J end by 15 bases, with 8 bases between.

The rearrangement uses TRBV30 and TRBJ2-4; the D gene is possibly TRBD1 (5 bases). V shed 3 bases and J shed 8 bases, with 20 bases lying between them. From germline, CDR1 is GTSNPN and CDR2 SVGIG (reference sequence). This CDR3 has 15 residues. CDR3 sequence (DNA): TGTGCCTGGAGCCAAGGGGCATCGGATAGGGACATTCAGTACTTC. As protein: CAWSQGASDRDIQYF.

CDR3 protein: CSAISARGSSYEQYF. CDR3 DNA sequence: TGCAGTGCTATCTCCGCGAGGGGATCCTCATACGAGCAGTACTTC. This chain connects TRBV20-1 to TRBJ2-7, with D perhaps given as TRBD1 or TRBD2 (5 bases each). The germline V gene encodes CDR1 DFQATT and CDR2 SNEGSKA (reference sequence). The CDR3 has 15 residues. Trimming pared 4 bases from V and 4 bases from J, leaving 20 bases between.

This clonotype was detected a few times. The chain uses TRBV25-1 and TRBJ2-7, with D possibly matching TRBD1 (6 bases). The germline V gene encodes CDR1 MGHDK and CDR2 SYGVNS. The CDR3 loop spans 13 amino acids. V was pared by 8 bases and J by 2 bases, with 13 bases between. Here the CDR3 DNA reads TGTGCCAGCTCTCCAGGGGCCGCCTACGAGCAGTACTTC. It translates to CASSPGAAYEQYF.

Only a few counts were recorded for this clonotype. V is TRBV19 and J is TRBJ1-2; D perhaps matches TRBD1 (6 bases). Trimming stripped 10 bases from V and 8 bases from J, with 23 bases between. CDR1 LNHDA and CDR2 SQIVND come from the germline V gene (reference sequence). This CDR3 spans 14 amino acids. As DNA, the CDR3 is TGTGCCACCTCGTTGATGGGGGCCCGCGACGGCTACACCTTC. This encodes CATSLMGARDGYTF.

Only a few counts were recorded for this clonotype. This sequence joins TRBV29-1 and TRBJ2-7, with TRBD1 identical over 7 bases. The CDR3 loop spans 12 amino acids. The trim removed 4 bases at V and 4 bases at J, leaving 4 bases unmatched. Germline lookup yields CDR1 SQVTM and CDR2 ANQGSEA. In DNA, the CDR3 is TGCAGCGTTGGACAGGGTGGATACGAGCAGTACTTC. It codes for CSVGQGGYEQYF.

This clonotype has just a few counts. The chain uses TRBV20-1 and TRBJ2-2; D not resolved. The CDR3 covers 14 residues. V lost 0 bases and J lost 1, with 6 bases in between. Germline CDR1 is DFQATT and CDR2 is SNEGSKA (reference sequence). The CDR3 nucleotides are TGCAGTGCTAGAGACTGGGAGAACACCGGGGAGCTGTTTTTT. It codes for CSARDWENTGELFF.

CDR3 DNA sequence: TGTGCCAGCAGCTTATCTTTAGGGGCACAGCCCCAGCATTTT. It is translated as CASSLSLGAQPQHF. The V and J genes are TRBV11-2 and TRBJ1-5; TRBD1 is a possible D gene (5 bases). The CDR3 contains 14 residues. Germline assignment: CDR1 SGHAT and CDR2 FQNNGV. Trimming left V 2 bases short and J 7 bases short, with 12 bases between.

This clonotype has just a few counts. The J gene is TRBJ1-1, the V gene TRBV7-2; D remains ambiguous. CDR1 and CDR2 (germline): SGHTA, FQGNSA. The CDR3 totals 12 residues. V was shortened by 3 bases and J by 4 bases, with 6 bases between the two germline ends. The CDR3 spells CASSFQATEAFF. The CDR3 nucleotides are TGTGCCAGCAGCTTTCAGGCCACTGAAGCTTTCTTT.

This clonotype was seen at least ten times. CDR3: CASSLSSAGGPYNEQFF. The DNA of the CDR3 is TGTGCCAGCAGCTTAAGTTCAGCGGGGGGACCGTACAATGAGCAGTTCTTC. This rearrangement joins TRBV7-6 to TRBJ2-1; TRBD2 matches 9 bases. Germline trimming cut 2 bases from V and 4 bases from J; bases unmatched to any gene: 9. The CDR3 consists of 17 residues. Germline V gene lookup returns CDR1 SGHVS and CDR2 FNYEAQ.

V gene TRBV20-1 combines with J gene TRBJ2-1, with 8 bases identical to TRBD1. The V segment lost 5 bases and the J segment 5 bases; nucleotides outside the gene matches: 17. In germline, CDR1 is DFQATT, CDR2 SNEGSKA (reference sequence). This CDR3 is 17 amino acids long. The CDR3 reads CSAPRGPGTGTNNEQFF. For the CDR3, the DNA is TGCAGTGCTCCCAGAGGACCCGGGACAGGTACGAACAATGAGCAGTTCTTC.

This clonotype has at least ten counts. This chain uses TRBV28 with TRBJ2-7; no firm D call. Germline V gives CDR1 MDHEN, CDR2 SYDVKM. This CDR3 region has 14 residues. The ends were cut back, 3 bases at V and 4 bases at J, with 13 bases in the middle. CDR3 sequence reads: CASSFGLGWYEQYF. In DNA, the CDR3 is TGTGCCAGCAGTTTTGGGCTAGGCTGGTACGAGCAGTACTTC. Complete variable domain (other parts from reference TRBV28 and TRBJ2-7): DVKVTQSSRYLVKRTGEKVFLECVQDMDHENMFWYRQDPGLGLRLIYFSYDVKMKEKGDIPEGYSVSREKKERFSLILESASTNQTSMYLCASSFGLGWYEQYFGPGTRLTVT.

The CDR3 nucleotides are TGTGCCAGCAGTAACGGGGGAGCTTTCTTT. It translates to CASSNGGAFF. The rearrangement links TRBV28 to TRBJ1-1, with D possibly being TRBD1 (5 bases). Trimming removed 5 bases from V and 10 bases from J, with 8 bases in between. The CDR3 is made up of 10 amino acids. Germline loops: CDR1 MDHEN, CDR2 SYDVKM. The full variable domain, completed using reference TRBV28 and TRBJ1-1, is DVKVTQSSRYLVKRTGEKVFLECVQDMDHENMFWYRQDPGLGLRLIYFSYDVKMKEKGDIPEGYSVSREKKERFSLILESASTNQTSMYLCASSNGGAFFGQGTRLTVV.

This clonotype was detected a few times. The J gene is TRBJ1-2, the V gene TRBV7-9; 11 bases line up with TRBD1. Germline trimming cut 5 bases from V and 8 bases from J; bases unmatched to any gene: 4. Germline V gene data show CDR1 as SEHNR and CDR2 as FQNEAQ (reference sequence). The CDR3 covers 13 residues. The CDR3 nucleotides read TGTGCCAGCAGCACGGGACAGGGGGACGGCTACACCTTC. It is translated as CASSTGQGDGYTF. The full variable domain, its missing parts supplied by reference TRBV7-9 and TRBJ1-2, is DTGVSQNPRHKITKRGQNVTFRCDPISEHNRLYWYRQTLGQGPEFLTYFQNEAQLEKSRLLSDRFSAERPKGSFSTLEIQRTEQGDSAMYLCASSTGQGDGYTFGSGTRLTVV.

There are a few counts of this clonotype. V gene TRBV30 combines with J gene TRBJ2-6; D remains ambiguous. V was pared by 2 bases and J by 0 bases, with 5 bases between. Germline V lookup: CDR1 GTSNPN, CDR2 SVGIG (reference sequence). The CDR3 has 14 amino acids. DNA for the CDR3: TGTGCCTGGAGTAGTAGCTCTGGGGCCAACGTCCTGACTTTC. It translates to CAWSSSSGANVLTF.